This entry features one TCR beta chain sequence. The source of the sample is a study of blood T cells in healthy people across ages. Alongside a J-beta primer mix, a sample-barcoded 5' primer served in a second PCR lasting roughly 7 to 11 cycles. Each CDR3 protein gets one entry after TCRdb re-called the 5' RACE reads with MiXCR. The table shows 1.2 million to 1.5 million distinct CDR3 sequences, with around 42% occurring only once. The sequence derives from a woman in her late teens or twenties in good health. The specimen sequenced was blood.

The CDR3 is CASSSAGAHGYGYTF. The CDR3 DNA reads as TGTGCCAGCAGTTCGGCAGGGGCCCATGGCTATGGCTACACCTTC. The V gene is TRBV27, the J gene TRBJ1-2, with D maybe TRBD1 (6 bases). This CDR3 region has 15 residues. Per germline, CDR1 MNHEY and CDR2 SMNVEV (reference sequence). Trimming pared 4 bases from V and 4 bases from J, leaving 16 bases between.